The 12 T cell receptor beta chains given below trace back to one sample, sequenced in a study of blood T cell repertoires in COVID-19. Using immunoSEQ multiplex PCR, the repertoire was profiled, and TCRdb retains in-frame clones only, with some absent. The repertoire holds about 37,000 clones, about 84% seen once, with roughly 3.1% in the top ten. Source material: peripheral blood. The receptors were gathered from a man between 65 and 85 years old with COVID-19, enrolled during active disease.

The chain combines TRBV4-1 with TRBJ2-5; D gene uncertain. This CDR3 has 15 amino acids. The germline gives CDR1 MGHRA, CDR2 YSYEKL. Between the trimmed V and J ends, which lost 1 base and 5 bases, there was a span of 14 bases. CDR3 in amino acids: CASSQGTAGVETQYF. The CDR3 region has the DNA TGCGCCAGCAGCCAAGGAACAGCCGGTGTGGAGACCCAGTACTTC.

This chain connects TRBV5-4 to TRBJ2-3, with TRBD2 identical over 11 bases. Germline CDR1 and CDR2: SGHNT and YYREEE (reference sequence). Trimming at V came to 1 base and at J to 6 bases, leaving 7 bases not matched to a gene. The CDR3 length is 16 residues. The CDR3 bases are TGTGCCAGCAGCTTGAGGCTAGCGGGAGGAGGCGATACGCAGTATTTT. It codes for CASSLRLAGGGDTQYF.

This chain links TRBV5-5 with TRBJ2-7, with 7 bases aligning to TRBD1. This CDR3 contains 15 residues. Germline V gives CDR1 SGHKS, CDR2 YYEKEE (reference sequence). V lost 0 bases to trimming and J lost 5 bases; unmatched junction nucleotides: 8. CDR3 in amino acids: CASSLAPTGENEQYF. The CDR3 DNA reads as TGTGCCAGCAGCTTGGCACCCACAGGGGAGAACGAGCAGTACTTC.

The rearrangement uses TRBV7-2 and TRBJ2-2; 9 bases map to TRBD2. V gave up 8 bases and J gave up 1 base; unmatched junction bases: 5. Germline V lookup: CDR1 SGHTA, CDR2 FQGNSA. The CDR3 runs to 15 residues. CDR3: CASRGSGRNTGELFF. CDR3 DNA sequence: TGTGCCAGCCGAGGTAGCGGGAGGAACACCGGGGAGCTGTTTTTT.

The rearrangement joins TRBV5-6 to TRBJ2-2, with TRBD2 as a possible D gene (5 bases). V shed 0 bases and J shed 4 bases, with 10 bases lying between them. This CDR3 contains 15 residues. The germline gives CDR1 SGHDT, CDR2 YYEEEE. The CDR3 is CASSLGGPRTGELFF. CDR3 DNA sequence: TGTGCCAGCAGCTTGGGAGGGCCTCGCACCGGGGAGCTGTTTTTT. Full variable domain (rest looked up from reference TRBV5-6 and TRBJ2-2): DAGVTQSPTHLIKTRGQQVTLRCSPKSGHDTVSWYQQALGQGPQFIFQYYEEEERQRGNFPDRFSGHQFPNYSSELNVNALLLGDSALYLCASSLGGPRTGELFFGEGSRLTVL.

The chain joins TRBV5-8 to TRBJ2-3; D may be TRBD1 (6 bases). The CDR3 loop spans 15 amino acids. The germline V gene has CDR1 SGHTS and CDR2 YDEGEE. With 1 base removed from V and 1 base from J, the gap between germline ends came to 10 bases. DNA of the CDR3: TGTGCCAGCAGCTTGCAGGGGTTCGGCACAGATACGCAGTATTTT. Residues: CASSLQGFGTDTQYF. The whole variable domain, filled in from reference TRBV5-8 and TRBJ2-3, reads EAGVTQSPTHLIKTRGQQATLRCSPISGHTSVYWYQQALGLGLQFLLWYDEGEERNRGNFPPRFSGRQFPNYSSELNVNALELEDSALYLCASSLQGFGTDTQYFGPGTRLTVL.

The chain joins TRBV28 to TRBJ1-1, with a possible D match to TRBD1 (5 bases). The CDR3 is 15 amino acids. V was pared by 5 bases and J by 1 base, with 14 bases between. Per the germline V gene, CDR1 is MDHEN and CDR2 is SYDVKM. The CDR3 nucleotides read TGTGCCAGCAGTCCCTTTTACGACAGGAACACTGAAGCTTTCTTT. Its translation: CASSPFYDRNTEAFF.

The chain has TRBV5-8 and TRBJ1-1; D is unclear. V lost 0 bases, J lost 0 bases, and 6 bases lay in between. Germline lookup yields CDR1 SGHTS and CDR2 YDEGEE. CDR3 length: 14 amino acids. The CDR3: CASSLAPLNTEAFF. The CDR3, as DNA: TGTGCCAGCAGCTTGGCCCCGTTGAACACTGAAGCTTTCTTT.

This clone was picked up one time. This rearrangement joins TRBV7-2 to TRBJ2-7; D perhaps matches TRBD1 (6 bases). This CDR3 region has 15 residues. V gave up 4 bases and J gave up 6 bases, with 19 bases separating them. Germline V gives CDR1 SGHTA, CDR2 FQGNSA. The CDR3 loop is CASSSSPGTPGEQYF. CDR3 DNA: TGTGCCAGCAGCTCATCGCCCGGGACACCTGGCGAGCAGTACTTC.

The chain combines TRBV27 with TRBJ1-1; tentative D call: TRBD1 (6 bases). CDR3 size: 13 residues. CDR1 is MNHEY and CDR2 is SMNVEV in the germline V gene (reference sequence). Trimming took 8 bases from V and 3 from J, leaving 13 bases between them. This chain's CDR3 is CASQKKGDTEAFF. CDR3 coding DNA: TGTGCCAGCCAGAAGAAGGGGGACACTGAAGCTTTCTTT.

V and J are TRBV20-1 and TRBJ1-2; D is possibly TRBD1 (5 bases). Germline CDR1 is DFQATT and CDR2 is SNEGSKA (reference sequence). The ends were cut back, 4 bases at V and 6 bases at J, with 6 bases in the middle. This CDR3 has 10 residues. CDR3 in amino acids: CSATRDGYTF. For the CDR3, the DNA is TGCAGTGCTACCAGGGATGGCTACACCTTC.

The sample holds one count of this clone. This rearrangement joins TRBV6-2 or TRBV6-3 to TRBJ2-7; 9 nucleotides agree with TRBD1. After removal of 2 bases from V and 3 bases from J, the junction contained 11 bases not matched to a gene. The CDR3 length is 17 residues. CDR1 is MNHEY, CDR2 SVGEGT, per germline. The DNA of the CDR3 is TGTGCCAGCAGTTACCCAACATGGGGGACAGGGAGCTACGAGCAGTACTTC. It specifies CASSYPTWGTGSYEQYF.